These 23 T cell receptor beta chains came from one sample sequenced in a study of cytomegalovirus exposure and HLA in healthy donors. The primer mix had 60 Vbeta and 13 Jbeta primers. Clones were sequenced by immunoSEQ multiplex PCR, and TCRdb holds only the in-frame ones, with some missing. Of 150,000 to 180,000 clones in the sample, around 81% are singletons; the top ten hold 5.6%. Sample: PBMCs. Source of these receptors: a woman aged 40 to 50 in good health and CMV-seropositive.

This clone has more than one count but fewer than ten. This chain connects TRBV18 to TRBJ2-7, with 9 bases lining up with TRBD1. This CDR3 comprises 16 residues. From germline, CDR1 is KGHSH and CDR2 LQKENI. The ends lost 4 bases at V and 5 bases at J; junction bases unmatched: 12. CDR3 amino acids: CASSLTTGTGRDEQYF. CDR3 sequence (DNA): TGTGCCAGCTCACTGACCACCGGGACAGGGCGGGACGAGCAGTACTTC.

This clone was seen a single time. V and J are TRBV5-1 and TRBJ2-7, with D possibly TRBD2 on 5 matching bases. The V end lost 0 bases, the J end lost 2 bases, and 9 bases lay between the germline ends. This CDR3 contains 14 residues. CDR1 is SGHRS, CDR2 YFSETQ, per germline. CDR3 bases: TGCGCCAGCAGCTTGGTCGAGCGGCCCTACGAGCAGTACTTC. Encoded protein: CASSLVERPYEQYF.

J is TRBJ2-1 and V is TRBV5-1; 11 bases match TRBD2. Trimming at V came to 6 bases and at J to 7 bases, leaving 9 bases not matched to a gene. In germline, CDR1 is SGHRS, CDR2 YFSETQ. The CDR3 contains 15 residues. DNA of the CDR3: TGCGCCAGCACGCCTTCCGGGACTAGCGGTAATGAGCAGTTCTTC. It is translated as CASTPSGTSGNEQFF.

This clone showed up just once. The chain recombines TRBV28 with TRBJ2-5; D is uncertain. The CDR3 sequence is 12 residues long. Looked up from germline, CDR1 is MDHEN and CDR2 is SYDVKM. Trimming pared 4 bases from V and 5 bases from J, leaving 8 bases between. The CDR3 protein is CASSSPLETQYF. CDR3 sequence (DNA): TGTGCCAGCAGTTCTCCCCTGGAGACCCAGTACTTC. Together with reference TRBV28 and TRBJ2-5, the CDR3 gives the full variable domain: DVKVTQSSRYLVKRTGEKVFLECVQDMDHENMFWYRQDPGLGLRLIYFSYDVKMKEKGDIPEGYSVSREKKERFSLILESASTNQTSMYLCASSSPLETQYFGPGTRLLVL.

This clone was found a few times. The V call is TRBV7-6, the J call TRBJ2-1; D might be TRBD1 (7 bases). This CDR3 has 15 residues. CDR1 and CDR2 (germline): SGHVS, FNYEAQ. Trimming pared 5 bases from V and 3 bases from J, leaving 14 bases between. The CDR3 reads CASSRQGGNYNEQFF. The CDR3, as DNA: TGTGCCAGCAGCAGACAGGGAGGAAACTACAATGAGCAGTTCTTC.

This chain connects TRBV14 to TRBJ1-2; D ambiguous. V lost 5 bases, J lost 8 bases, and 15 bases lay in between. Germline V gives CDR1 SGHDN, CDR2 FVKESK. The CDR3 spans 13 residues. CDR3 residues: CASSSWRAEGYTF. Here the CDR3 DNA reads TGTGCCAGCAGCTCCTGGAGAGCCGAGGGCTACACCTTC.

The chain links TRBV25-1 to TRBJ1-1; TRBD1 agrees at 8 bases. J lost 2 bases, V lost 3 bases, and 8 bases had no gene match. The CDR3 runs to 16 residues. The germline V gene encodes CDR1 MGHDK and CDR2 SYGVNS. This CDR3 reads CASSDTRQGSNTEAFF. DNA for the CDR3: TGTGCCAGCAGTGATACCCGACAGGGGTCAAACACTGAAGCTTTCTTT.

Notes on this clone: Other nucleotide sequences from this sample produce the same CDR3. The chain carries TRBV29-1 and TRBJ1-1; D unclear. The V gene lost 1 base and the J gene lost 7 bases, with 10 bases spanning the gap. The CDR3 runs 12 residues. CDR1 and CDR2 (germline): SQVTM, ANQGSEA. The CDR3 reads CSVEGSYFEAFF. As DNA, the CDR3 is TGCAGCGTTGAAGGAAGTTACTTTGAAGCTTTCTTT.

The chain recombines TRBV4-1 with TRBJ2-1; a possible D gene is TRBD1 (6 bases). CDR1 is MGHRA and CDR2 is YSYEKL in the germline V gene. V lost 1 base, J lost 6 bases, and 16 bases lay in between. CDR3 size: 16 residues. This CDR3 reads CASSQAEQGSFNEQFF. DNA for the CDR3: TGCGCCAGCAGCCAAGCTGAGCAGGGGTCTTTCAATGAGCAGTTCTTC.

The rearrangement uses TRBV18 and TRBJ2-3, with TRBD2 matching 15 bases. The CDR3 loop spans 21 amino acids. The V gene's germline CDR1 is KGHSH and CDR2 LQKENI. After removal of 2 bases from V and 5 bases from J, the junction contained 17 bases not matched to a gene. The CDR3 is CASSPSGSVGLAGGPGDTQYF. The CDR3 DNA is TGTGCCAGCTCACCAAGCGGATCGGTTGGACTAGCGGGAGGGCCGGGAGATACGCAGTATTTT.

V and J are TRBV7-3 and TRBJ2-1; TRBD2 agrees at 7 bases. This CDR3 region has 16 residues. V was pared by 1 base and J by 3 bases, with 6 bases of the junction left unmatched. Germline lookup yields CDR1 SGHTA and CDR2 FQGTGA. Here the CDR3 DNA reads TGTGCCAGCAGCTTAAGGGCTAGCGGAGACTACAATGAGCAGTTCTTC. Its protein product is CASSLRASGDYNEQFF.

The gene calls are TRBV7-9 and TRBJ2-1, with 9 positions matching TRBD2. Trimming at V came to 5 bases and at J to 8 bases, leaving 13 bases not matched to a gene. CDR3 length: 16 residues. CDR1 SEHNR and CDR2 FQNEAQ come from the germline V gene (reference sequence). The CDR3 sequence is CASSPGEGTSFYEQFF. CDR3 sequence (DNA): TGTGCCAGCAGCCCAGGCGAGGGGACTAGCTTCTATGAGCAGTTCTTC.

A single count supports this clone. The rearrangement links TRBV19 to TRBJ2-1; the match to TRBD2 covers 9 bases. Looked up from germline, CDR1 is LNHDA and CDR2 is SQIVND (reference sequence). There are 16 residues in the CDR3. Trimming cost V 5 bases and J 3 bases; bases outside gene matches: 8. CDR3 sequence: CASSGGTSLFYNEQFF. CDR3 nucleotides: TGTGCCAGTAGTGGGGGGACTAGCCTATTCTACAATGAGCAGTTCTTC. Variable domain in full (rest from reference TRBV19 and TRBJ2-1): DGGITQSPKYLFRKEGQNVTLSCEQNLNHDAMYWYRQDPGQGLRLIYYSQIVNDFQKGDIAEGYSVSREKKESFPLTVTSAQKNPTAFYLCASSGGTSLFYNEQFFGPGTRLTVL.

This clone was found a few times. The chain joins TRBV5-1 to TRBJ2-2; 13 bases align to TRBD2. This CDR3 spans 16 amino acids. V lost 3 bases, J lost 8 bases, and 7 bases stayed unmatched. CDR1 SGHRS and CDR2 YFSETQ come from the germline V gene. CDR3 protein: CASSYQGTSGIGELFF. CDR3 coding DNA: TGCGCCAGCAGCTATCAAGGGACTAGCGGGATAGGGGAGCTGTTTTTT.

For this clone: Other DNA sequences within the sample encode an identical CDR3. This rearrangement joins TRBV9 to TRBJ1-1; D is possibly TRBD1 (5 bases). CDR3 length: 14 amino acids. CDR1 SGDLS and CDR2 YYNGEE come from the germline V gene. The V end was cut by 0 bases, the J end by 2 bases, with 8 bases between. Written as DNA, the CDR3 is TGTGCCAGCAGCGTAGCTACAGGTAACACTGAAGCTTTCTTT. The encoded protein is CASSVATGNTEAFF.

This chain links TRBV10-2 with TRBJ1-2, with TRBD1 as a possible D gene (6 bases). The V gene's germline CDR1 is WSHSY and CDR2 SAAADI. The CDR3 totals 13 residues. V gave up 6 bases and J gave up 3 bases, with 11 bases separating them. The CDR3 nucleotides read TGCGCCAGCAGCGGACAGAAACACTATGGCTACACCTTC. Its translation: CASSGQKHYGYTF.

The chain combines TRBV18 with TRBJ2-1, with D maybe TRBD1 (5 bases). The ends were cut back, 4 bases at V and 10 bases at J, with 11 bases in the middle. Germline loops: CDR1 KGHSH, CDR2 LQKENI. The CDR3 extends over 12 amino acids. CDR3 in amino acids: CASSRIDREQFF. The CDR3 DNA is TGTGCCAGCTCACGAATCGACAGAGAGCAGTTCTTC.

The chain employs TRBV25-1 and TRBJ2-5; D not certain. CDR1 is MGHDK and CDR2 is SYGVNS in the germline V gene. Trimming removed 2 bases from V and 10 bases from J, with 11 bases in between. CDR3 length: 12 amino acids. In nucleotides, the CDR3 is TGTGCCAGCAGTGAACGCGGCCGCCACCAGTACTTC. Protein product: CASSERGRHQYF.

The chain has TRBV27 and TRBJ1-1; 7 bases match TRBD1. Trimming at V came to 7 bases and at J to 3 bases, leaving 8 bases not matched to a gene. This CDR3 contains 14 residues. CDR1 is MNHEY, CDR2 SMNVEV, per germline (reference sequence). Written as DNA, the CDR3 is TGTGCCAGCATTCCGACAGGGTTTGACACTGAAGCTTTCTTT. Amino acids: CASIPTGFDTEAFF.

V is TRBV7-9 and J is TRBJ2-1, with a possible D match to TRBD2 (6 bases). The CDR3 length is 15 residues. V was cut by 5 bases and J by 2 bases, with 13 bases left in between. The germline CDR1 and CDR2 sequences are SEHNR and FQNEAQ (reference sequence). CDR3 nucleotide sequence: TGTGCCAGCAGCAACCGGGGGAGAACCTACAATGAGCAGTTCTTC. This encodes CASSNRGRTYNEQFF.

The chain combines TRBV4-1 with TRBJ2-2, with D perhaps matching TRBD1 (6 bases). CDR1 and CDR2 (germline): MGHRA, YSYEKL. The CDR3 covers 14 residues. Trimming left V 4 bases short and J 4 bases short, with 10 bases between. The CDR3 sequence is CASSPDRLTGELFF. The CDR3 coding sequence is TGCGCCAGCAGCCCCGACAGGCTCACCGGGGAGCTGTTTTTT.

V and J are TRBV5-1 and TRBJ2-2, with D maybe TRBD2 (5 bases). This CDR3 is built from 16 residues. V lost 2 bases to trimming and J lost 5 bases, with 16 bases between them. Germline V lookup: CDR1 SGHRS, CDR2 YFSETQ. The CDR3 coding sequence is TGCGCCAGCAGCTTTTCGGGAAGCGCGCGGACCGGGGAGCTGTTTTTT. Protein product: CASSFSGSARTGELFF.

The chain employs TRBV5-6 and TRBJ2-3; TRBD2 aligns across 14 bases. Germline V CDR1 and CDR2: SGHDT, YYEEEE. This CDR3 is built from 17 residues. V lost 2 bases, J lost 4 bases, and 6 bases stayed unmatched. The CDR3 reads CASSFFGLAGGADTQYF. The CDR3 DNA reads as TGTGCCAGCAGCTTCTTCGGACTAGCGGGAGGCGCAGATACGCAGTATTTT.